The 28 T cell receptor beta chains given below trace back to one sample, sequenced in a study of blood T cells in healthy people across ages. Through a sample-barcoded 5' primer and a J-beta primer mix, a second PCR was run for roughly 6 to 12 cycles. TCRdb re-derived calls from the 5' RACE reads in MiXCR, one entry per CDR3 protein. The repertoire consists of roughly 700,000 distinct CDR3 sequences, with approximately 25% occurring once and the leading ten covering around 9.2%. These data also featured in a second study, about T cells of mothers and their children.

Sequencing used blood. The receptors originated from a boy aged 10-17 years in good health.

The chain is built from TRBV4-2 and TRBJ2-2, with D unclear. The germline gives CDR1 LGHNA, CDR2 YNFKEQ. The CDR3 is 15 residues long. Trimming cost V 1 base and J 0 bases, with 6 bases left between them. In DNA form, the CDR3 reads TGTGCCAGCAGCCAAGGCAAAGCGAACACCGGGGAGCTGTTTTTT. Amino acid sequence: CASSQGKANTGELFF.

This clonotype is a singleton in its sample. The V gene is TRBV7-6, the J gene TRBJ2-5; D is uncertain. The J call may be incorrect, as the DNA end agrees better with TRBJ2-7. Germline CDR1 reads SGHVS; CDR2 reads FNYEAQ. The CDR3 is 18 amino acids. CDR3 bases: TGTGCCAGCAGCTTAGAACGTCACGGTCCCCACGGTTTCTACGAGCAGTACTTC. It is translated as CASSLERHGPHGFYEQYF.

CDR3 sequence: CASAAELAKNIQYF. The CDR3 DNA sequence: TGTGCCAGTGCGGCGGAACTAGCCAAAAACATTCAGTACTTC. The chain joins TRBV7-9 to TRBJ2-4; D not certain. The V gene lost 9 bases and the J gene lost 0 bases, with 12 bases spanning the gap. The CDR3 is made up of 14 amino acids. The V gene's germline CDR1 is SEHNR and CDR2 FQNEAQ (reference sequence).

The rearrangement joins TRBV20-1 to TRBJ1-3; D is ambiguous. Germline CDR1 DFQATT, CDR2 SNEGSKA (reference sequence). The CDR3 loop spans 14 amino acids. The germline V and J ends were trimmed by 0 bases and 0 bases, with 6 bases remaining between them. The CDR3 nucleotides read TGCAGTGCTAGAGATGGCAACTCTGGAAACACCATATATTTT. It is translated as CSARDGNSGNTIYF.

This clonotype was observed at least ten times. The chain carries TRBV20-1 and TRBJ2-5; tentatively, D is TRBD1 (6 bases). CDR3 length: 12 amino acids. Looked up from germline, CDR1 is DFQATT and CDR2 is SNEGSKA (reference sequence). Trimming pared 6 bases from V and 2 bases from J, leaving 10 bases between. CDR3 coding DNA: TGCAGTGCCCAGGGGATTCAAGAGACCCAGTACTTC. Translating gives CSAQGIQETQYF.

This clonotype was observed a handful of times. V gene TRBV7-9 combines with J gene TRBJ2-3; a weak D match, TRBD2 (5 bases). Trimming left V 1 base short and J 2 bases short, with 10 bases between. This CDR3 has 15 amino acids. Germline lookup yields CDR1 SEHNR and CDR2 FQNEAQ (reference sequence). The CDR3 here is CASSLDGGNTDTQYF. CDR3 bases: TGTGCCAGCAGCTTAGATGGAGGTAACACAGATACGCAGTATTTT.

The chain couples TRBV10-3 to TRBJ1-2; D remains ambiguous. This CDR3 region has 12 residues. V was shortened by 6 bases and J by 6 bases, with 11 bases between the two germline ends. Germline assignment: CDR1 ENHRY and CDR2 SYGVKD. CDR3 loop: CAISATEDGYTF. Written as DNA, the CDR3 is TGTGCCATCAGCGCAACCGAAGATGGCTACACCTTC.

The sample holds many counts of this clonotype. The chain is built from TRBV4-1 and TRBJ2-2; a possible D gene is TRBD1 (5 bases). Trimming stripped 0 bases from V and 8 bases from J, with 13 bases between. The CDR3 runs 15 residues. Looked up from germline, CDR1 is MGHRA and CDR2 is YSYEKL. The CDR3 sequence: CASSQDQGFRGELFF. The CDR3 nucleotides read TGCGCCAGCAGCCAAGATCAGGGTTTCAGGGGGGAGCTGTTTTTT.

The CDR3 protein is CASSPTRPDTQYF. The CDR3 coding sequence is TGTGCCAGCAGCCCTACCCGCCCAGATACGCAGTATTTT. The chain uses TRBV13 and TRBJ2-3; D not certain. V lost 5 bases and J lost 4, with 10 bases in between. The CDR3 consists of 13 residues. Germline values: CDR1 PRHDT, CDR2 FYEKMQ (reference sequence).

This clonotype has just a few counts. The J gene is TRBJ2-7, the V gene TRBV27, with 11 bases lining up with TRBD2. J gave up 3 bases and V 3 bases, and 4 bases lay outside the gene matches. This CDR3 comprises 15 residues. Germline CDR1 and CDR2: MNHEY and SMNVEV (reference sequence). The CDR3 DNA sequence: TGTGCCAGCAGTTTTACTAGCGGGGGTTTCTACGAGCAGTACTTC. Encoded protein: CASSFTSGGFYEQYF.

The chain has TRBV20-1 and TRBJ2-7; D gene uncertain. V was clipped by 1 base and J by 2 bases, with 9 bases between them. The CDR3 is 13 amino acids. Germline CDR1 and CDR2: DFQATT and SNEGSKA (reference sequence). Here the CDR3 reads CSARGLETYEQYF. CDR3 coding DNA: TGCAGTGCTAGAGGACTGGAGACCTACGAGCAGTACTTC.

A few counts support this clonotype. The rearrangement uses TRBV20-1 and TRBJ2-7; possible D gene TRBD2, 6 bases. CDR1 and CDR2 (germline): DFQATT, SNEGSKA (reference sequence). This CDR3 region has 13 residues. V was cut by 1 base and J by 2 bases, with 9 bases left in between. The CDR3 coding sequence is TGCAGTGCTAGAGTGCGGGGAGCCTACGAGCAGTACTTC. This sequence encodes CSARVRGAYEQYF.

V gene TRBV25-1 combines with J gene TRBJ2-2, with a weak D call TRBD1 (6 bases). Trimming cost V 3 bases and J 2 bases, with 7 bases left between them. CDR3 length equals 14 residues. The germline V gene encodes CDR1 MGHDK and CDR2 SYGVNS. CDR3 coding DNA: TGTGCCAGCAGTGAGGACAGAAACACCGGGGAGCTGTTTTTT. Translated: CASSEDRNTGELFF.

The rearrangement links TRBV2 to TRBJ2-2; the D gene is possibly TRBD2 (6 bases). This CDR3 is 15 amino acids long. Trimming removed 6 bases from V and 3 bases from J, with 14 bases in between. Germline-derived CDR1 and CDR2 are SNHLY and FYNNEI. For the CDR3, the DNA is TGTGCCAGCAGCCTCCGCGGGGTGGACACCGGGGAGCTGTTTTTT. It is translated as CASSLRGVDTGELFF.

The rearrangement joins TRBV20-1 to TRBJ2-5; tentatively, D is TRBD2 (6 bases). The J call may be incorrect, as the DNA end agrees better with TRBJ2-1. Looked up from germline, CDR1 is DFQATT and CDR2 is SNEGSKA (reference sequence). The CDR3 loop spans 12 amino acids. CDR3: CSAGRSLSGQFF. The CDR3 region has the DNA TGCAGTGCCGGACGAAGCCTTAGCGGGCAGTTCTTC.

The V call is TRBV10-2, the J call TRBJ2-5; 11 bases line up with TRBD2. The end of the DNA aligns better with TRBJ2-7, so the J call may be wrong. Germline-derived CDR1 and CDR2 are WSHSY and SAAADI. The CDR3 contains 19 residues. The chain's CDR3 is CASSEQSGLAGESSYEQYF. The CDR3, as DNA: TGCGCCAGCAGTGAGCAAAGCGGACTAGCGGGCGAGAGCTCCTACGAGCAGTACTTC.

The V and J genes are TRBV5-1 and TRBJ1-2, with 7 nucleotides matching TRBD1. Per the germline V gene, CDR1 is SGHRS and CDR2 is YFSETQ. The CDR3 loop spans 15 amino acids. V lost 2 bases to trimming and J lost 8 bases; unmatched junction nucleotides: 12. The CDR3 DNA reads as TGCGCCAGCAGCTTAAACCAGGGGGGGACGCGAGGCTACACCTTC. This codes for CASSLNQGGTRGYTF.

The CDR3 nucleotides are TGCGCCAGCAGCCAACTCAGTAGCGGGAGTAGAGAGACCCAGTACTTC. Protein: CASSQLSSGSRETQYF. The rearrangement joins TRBV4-1 to TRBJ2-5, with 9 bases that match TRBD2. This CDR3 is 16 amino acids long. V dropped 2 bases and J dropped 4; count of bases not matched to a gene: 8. Per the germline V gene, CDR1 is MGHRA and CDR2 is YSYEKL.

The chain carries TRBV12-3 or TRBV12-4 and TRBJ1-2; D is unresolved. The CDR3 is 13 amino acids. Between the trimmed V and J ends, which lost 2 bases and 5 bases, there was a span of 9 bases. CDR3 loop: CASSLWERYGYTF. CDR3 bases: TGTGCCAGCAGTTTATGGGAAAGATATGGCTACACCTTC.

The chain couples TRBV6-1 to TRBJ2-5; D is ambiguous. V lost 5 bases and J lost 5, with 21 bases in between. This CDR3 is built from 16 residues. CDR1 MNHNS and CDR2 SASEGT come from the germline V gene. In DNA form, the CDR3 reads TGTGCCAGCAGTCCGGTGGGCAAACGGCTGAGGGAGACCCAGTACTTC. As protein: CASSPVGKRLRETQYF.

Only a few counts were recorded for this clonotype. The chain carries TRBV6-2 or TRBV6-3 and TRBJ1-5; tentative D call: TRBD1 (5 bases). Trimming took off 11 bases at V and 0 bases at J, with 17 bases between the two ends. Germline CDR1 is MNHEY and CDR2 is SVGEGT. The CDR3 contains 15 residues. Here the CDR3 reads CARDLVLCSNQPQHF. CDR3 DNA: TGTGCCCGGGACCTAGTACTGTGTAGCAATCAGCCCCAGCATTTT.

The chain has TRBV3-1 and TRBJ1-1, with unresolved D. From germline, CDR1 is LGHDT and CDR2 YNNKEL (reference sequence). The V end lost 6 bases, the J end lost 6 bases, and 17 bases lay between the germline ends. The CDR3 contains 14 residues. CDR3 in amino acids: CASRGLGDSAEAFF. CDR3 bases: TGTGCCAGCAGAGGCCTTGGGGATAGCGCTGAAGCTTTCTTT.

This sequence joins TRBV5-1 and TRBJ2-1; 8 nucleotides match TRBD1. Losses at the gene ends were 4 bases for V and 3 bases for J; bases not matched to a gene: 3. The germline V gene has CDR1 SGHRS and CDR2 YFSETQ. The CDR3 is made up of 14 amino acids. For the CDR3, the DNA is TGCGCCAGCAGCGACGGGACAGGCTACAATGAGCAGTTCTTC. Translating it yields CASSDGTGYNEQFF.

This clonotype is a singleton in its sample. The gene calls are TRBV27 and TRBJ2-1; TRBD2 aligns across 14 bases. Trimming removed 6 bases from V and 6 bases from J; junction bases left unmatched: 4. There are 15 residues in the CDR3. CDR1 and CDR2 (germline): MNHEY, SMNVEV (reference sequence). DNA of the CDR3: TGTGCCAGCAGCGGACTAGCGGGGGGTATCAATGAGCAGTTCTTC. Protein product: CASSGLAGGINEQFF.

This clonotype was counted between two and nine times. The chain uses TRBV25-1 and TRBJ2-5; perhaps TRBD1 as D (6 bases). This CDR3 spans 16 amino acids. CDR1 MGHDK and CDR2 SYGVNS come from the germline V gene. V lost 1 base and J lost 5, with 17 bases in between. CDR3 sequence reads: CASSEFGAGAGETQYF. In DNA form, the CDR3 reads TGTGCCAGCAGTGAATTTGGGGCAGGGGCTGGGGAGACCCAGTACTTC.

This clonotype occurred a few times. V usage is TRBV20-1 and J usage is TRBJ1-1; D uncertain. Germline V gene data show CDR1 as DFQATT and CDR2 as SNEGSKA (reference sequence). Trimming removed 3 bases at V and 4 bases at J, with 6 bases between. CDR3 length: 11 amino acids. DNA for the CDR3: TGCAGTGCTAGCGAGGGCACTGAAGCTTTCTTT. It translates to CSASEGTEAFF.

This clonotype has more than one count but fewer than ten. The chain links TRBV7-9 to TRBJ2-1; D uncertain. The CDR3 consists of 13 residues. Trimming cost V 5 bases and J 4 bases, with 9 bases left between them. Germline CDR1 and CDR2: SEHNR and FQNEAQ (reference sequence). The CDR3 coding sequence is TGTGCCAGCAGCATAGTCAGTTACAATGAGCAGTTCTTC. This encodes CASSIVSYNEQFF.

This clonotype occurred a few times. V usage is TRBV20-1 and J usage is TRBJ2-5; TRBD1 agrees at 8 bases. The end of the DNA fits TRBJ2-1 better, so the J call may be wrong. Germline CDR1 DFQATT, CDR2 SNEGSKA (reference sequence). The length of the CDR3 is 14 residues. The CDR3, as DNA: TGCAGTGCCAGGACAGGGACGAGTTACAATGAGCAGTTCTTC. As protein: CSARTGTSYNEQFF.